This T cell receptor beta chain originates from a study of CD8 T cells in Susac syndrome. CDR3 length: 16 residues. The germline gives CDR1 SGHTA, CDR2 FQGNSA. Trimming pared 4 bases from V and 6 bases from J, leaving 21 bases between. Reverse transcription of roughly 0.45 to 1 ug RNA was performed with random hexamers. TCRdb called the immunoSEQ multiplex PCR reads again in MiXCR, with one record for every CDR3 protein. Among roughly 190,000 distinct CDR3 sequences listed, approximately 94% were seen once. The source of this sequence is a human donor in good health. What was sequenced was CD4+ T cells from PBMCs. The chain recombines TRBV7-2 with TRBJ1-1, with D possibly TRBD1 on 6 matching bases. The CDR3 nucleotides are TGTGCCAGCAGCTCAGGGGAATCGAATTGGGGCGCTGAAGCTTTCTTT. Its protein product is CASSSGESNWGAEAFF.